This TCR beta chain was sequenced for a study of cytomegalovirus exposure and HLA in healthy donors. Study in general: From donors who were HLA-typed, an early data release held 75 million to 85 million unique TCRs.

A multiplex PCR was run with 60 Vbeta primers and 13 Jbeta primers. Some clones are missing from TCRdb's copy, which holds only in-frame ones; the method was immunoSEQ multiplex PCR. The data contain about 250,000 clones, roughly 70% of them singletons. Findings and limits, study-wide: There were some public TCRs occurring in many donors, but most TCR sequences were rare. What TCR beta sequences reportedly achieved was accurate prediction of HLA-A and HLA-B alleles in most subjects. In a later analysis, most CMV-associated TCR beta chains appeared HLA-restricted.

Notes on this clone: Its antigen is not known.

The J segment lost 0 bases and the V segment lost 4 bases, leaving 3 bases of the junction unmatched. The CDR3 is 15 amino acids. Per germline, CDR1 SGHRS and CDR2 YFSETQ. The chain combines TRBV5-1 with TRBJ2-2; 7 bases map to TRBD2. Sample: PBMCs. The receptor comes from a female donor in good health and CMV-seronegative. This CDR3 is CASSQAGTNTGELFF. Here the CDR3 DNA reads TGCGCCAGCAGCCAAGCGGGGACGAACACCGGGGAGCTGTTTTTT.